In its sample, the clone carrying this TCR beta chain was seen many times. What it binds is not known. This sample was taken from a study of T cells in Graves' hyperthyroidism and ophthalmopathy. Study overall: Peripheral blood was collected at initial diagnosis, before any treatment. Overall study findings and caveats: Blood also contained most expanded thyroid clonotypes above 0.001. With a median lead of approximately 6 months before onset, the model predicted ophthalmopathy.

The CDR3 regions of TCR beta were amplified from RNA transcripts. When the TCR CDR3 underwent first-round RT-PCR, the HTBI primer set was used. Each CDR3 protein gets one entry after TCRdb re-called the multiplex PCR reads with MiXCR. Counted here are 450,000 to 650,000 distinct CDR3 sequences, less than 25% occurring once; the ten biggest clones make up around a quarter. The source of this sequence is a man aged 18 to 35 with Graves' hyperthyroidism. The material sequenced was blood.

CDR3 amino acids: CASSNPLGGVLNTEAFF. The CDR3 region has the DNA TGCGCCAGCAGTAACCCTCTGGGAGGGGTATTGAACACTGAAGCTTTCTTT. The V gene is TRBV10-2, the J gene TRBJ1-1; a possible D gene is TRBD1 (5 bases). V was pared by 5 bases and J by 0 bases, with 19 bases between. The CDR3 loop spans 17 amino acids. Germline CDR1 and CDR2: WSHSY and SAAADI.